This T cell receptor beta chain was identified in a study of T cell responses to AZD1222 COVID-19 vaccine. Study-wide findings and caveats: With two AZD1222 doses given, Spike-specific TCR breadth and depth both rose.

Germline lookup yields CDR1 SGHTA and CDR2 FQGNSA. CDR3 length equals 16 residues. Losses at the gene ends were 6 bases for V and 5 bases for J; bases not matched to a gene: 13. In regard to this clone: Its antigen is not identified.

Here immunoSEQ multiplex PCR was the method, and the copy in TCRdb shows in-frame clones only, minus some. This sample has 95,000 to 110,000 clones, with 80% to 95% found just once. The source is an adult who received the AZD1222 COVID-19 vaccine. The sample was peripheral blood, taken 28 days after the second AZD1222 dose. V and J are TRBV7-2 and TRBJ2-1, with 7 bases identical to TRBD2. Here the CDR3 DNA reads TGTGCCAGCAGTTTATTGGGGGGGTTAAGGGACAATGAGCAGTTCTTC. It yields the protein CASSLLGGLRDNEQFF.